This T cell receptor beta chain was found in a study of T-cell reconstitution after alpha-beta-depleted transplantation in children. Researchers prepared the TCRbeta library using unique molecular identifiers, the study reports. Each CDR3 protein is one row after TCRdb ran MiXCR on the PCR reads. This sample carries about 610,000 distinct CDR3 sequences, over 9.5% of them seen once, and the ten largest clones take roughly 3.9%. V was cut by 1 base and J by 6 bases, with 6 bases left in between. There are 12 residues in the CDR3. Germline V gene lookup returns CDR1 MGHRA and CDR2 YSYEKL. The input for sequencing was PBMCs from the stem cell graft donor, taken from the stem cell graft. V and J are TRBV4-1 and TRBJ2-5; D unclear. This clonotype was sampled from a human donor who donated a stem cell graft to a child with acute myeloid leukemia. CDR3 DNA: TGCGCCAGCAGCCAAGTCCCAAAGACCCAGTACTTC. Translated, it gives CASSQVPKTQYF.